This T cell receptor beta chain was profiled in a study of T cells in Graves' hyperthyroidism and ophthalmopathy. The ends lost 2 bases at V and 4 bases at J; junction bases unmatched: 2. This CDR3 comprises 14 residues. The germline CDR1 and CDR2 sequences are KGHSH and LQKENI. This clonotype has more than one count but fewer than ten. It was considered stable Graves' hyperthyroidism when ophthalmopathy did not progress within 18 months. RNA transcripts yielded amplified TCR beta CDR3 regions. When the TCR CDR3 underwent first-round RT-PCR, the HTBI primer set was used. TCRdb recomputed calls from the multiplex PCR reads with MiXCR, one row per CDR3 protein. Of roughly 400,000 distinct CDR3 sequences in the sample, 20% to 30% are singletons; the top ten hold over 70%.

Sequenced sample: blood. The chain has TRBV18 and TRBJ2-5, with 9 positions matching TRBD1. This receptor was obtained from a man aged 45 to 65 with Graves' hyperthyroidism. CDR3 sequence: CASSPTGGSETQYF. The DNA of the CDR3 is TGTGCCAGCTCACCAACAGGGGGCTCAGAGACCCAGTACTTC.